This T cell receptor beta chain originates from a study of beta chain features in type 1 diabetes. CDR1 and CDR2 (germline): LNHDA, SQIVND (reference sequence). The CDR3 length is 16 residues. Losses at the gene ends were 6 bases for V and 0 bases for J; bases not matched to a gene: 3. Researchers reported sorting CD4+ naive, central memory, regulatory and stem cell-like memory cells via CD45RO/CCR7/CD25/CD127/CD95/CD27. Whole-study findings and limits: More deletions and fewer insertions at VDJ junctions were seen in type 1 diabetes patients.

Isolated RNA was reverse transcribed in full, so expressed TCRB transcripts were sequenced. Sequenced by immunoSEQ multiplex PCR; TCRdb stores in-frame clones only, minus some. The sample carries 200,000 to 250,000 clones, over 8.5% recorded once. With respect to this clone: Its target is not known.

The clonotype originates from a woman in her late teens or twenties in good health. The sample was naive CD4+ T cells from blood. This chain connects TRBV19 to TRBJ2-6; 9 bases line up with TRBD1. The CDR3 sequence: CASSGTGISGANVLTF. The CDR3 DNA follows: TGTGCCAGTAGCGGGACAGGGATCTCTGGGGCCAACGTCCTGACTTTC.